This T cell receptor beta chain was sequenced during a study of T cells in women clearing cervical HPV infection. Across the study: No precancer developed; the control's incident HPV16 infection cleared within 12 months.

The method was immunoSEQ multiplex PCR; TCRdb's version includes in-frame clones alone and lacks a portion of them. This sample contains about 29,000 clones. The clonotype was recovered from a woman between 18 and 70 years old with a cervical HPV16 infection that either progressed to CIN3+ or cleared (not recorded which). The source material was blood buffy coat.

The part of the CDR3 DNA that was read is TGTGCCAGTAACCAGGGAGAGCAGCCC. Amino acids: CASNQGEQP. In full, the CDR3 reads CASNQGEQPQHF. This rearrangement joins TRBV19 to TRBJ1-5; possibly TRBD1 for D (5 bases). The observed sequence ends 3 residues before the CDR3 terminus, with the missing tail filled in from the germline J gene. V gave up 7 bases and J gave up 7 bases, with 11 bases separating them. The germline CDR1 and CDR2 sequences are LNHDA and SQIVND (reference sequence). The CDR3 runs 12 residues.